Below, 15 T cell receptor beta chains from the same sample are listed, as sequenced in a study of T cell clonality in common variable immunodeficiency. Method: immunoSEQ multiplex PCR; TCRdb's copy keeps in-frame clones and lacks some. The sample shows tens of thousands of clones, no singletons; the ten largest hold about 1.7%. Sample: peripheral blood mononuclear cells. The source of these receptors is a person aged 18 to 75 in good health.

This clone appeared many times. The read terminates 3 residues before the CDR3 end, so the remaining end is supplied by the germline J gene. This chain joins TRBV18 and TRBJ2-6; 7 bases line up with TRBD1. J gave up 1 base and V 4 bases, and 7 bases lay outside the gene matches. The germline gives CDR1 KGHSH, CDR2 LQKENI. CDR3 length equals 17 residues. CDR3 DNA (partial): TGTGCCAGCTCACTACTTACAGGGGTATCTGGGGCCAACGTC. It is translated as CASSLLTGVSGANV. The whole CDR3 protein is CASSLLTGVSGANVLTF.

The table lists this clone with many counts. The missing CDR3 end, 3 residues past where the read stops, is filled in from the germline J gene. The chain is built from TRBV20-1 and TRBJ2-5; 7 bases map to TRBD2. Germline-derived CDR1 and CDR2 are DFQATT and SNEGSKA (reference sequence). This CDR3 spans 19 amino acids. V shed 0 bases and J 4 bases; nucleotides not matched to a gene: 20. The sequenced part of the CDR3 DNA is TGCAGTGCTAGAGATCGAGAGACCTGGGGCCGGCCGGGGGGAGAGACC. This codes for CSARDRETWGRPGGET. The complete CDR3 sequence is CSARDRETWGRPGGETQYF.

This clone was recorded at least ten times. The CDR3 end is not reached by the read, which stops 3 residues before it; the germline J gene fills it in. The V and J genes are TRBV29-1 and TRBJ1-2; D remains ambiguous. V lost 4 bases, J lost 4 bases, and 7 bases lay in between. Per the germline V gene, CDR1 is SQVTM and CDR2 is ANQGSEA. The CDR3 totals 11 residues. The CDR3 spells CSVGDLYGYTF. Partial CDR3 DNA: TGCAGCGTTGGAGACCTCTATGGC.

This clone appeared many times. The CDR3 extends 3 residues past the end of the read, so its final part is completed from the germline J gene. This rearrangement joins TRBV20-1 to TRBJ1-1; D possibly corresponds to TRBD1 (6 bases). V lost 0 bases and J lost 7, with 18 bases in between. Germline V gene lookup returns CDR1 DFQATT and CDR2 SNEGSKA (reference sequence). This CDR3 comprises 15 residues. The CDR3 spells CSARDTGGRGSEAFF. The part of the CDR3 DNA that was read is TGCAGTGCTAGAGATACGGGGGGCCGGGGGAGTGAA.

This clone was seen a few times. The CDR3 sequence: CASSAGAIVGEQYF. CDR3 bases read: TGCGCCAGCAGCGCGGGGGCCATCGTCGGCGAG. This chain joins TRBV5-1 and TRBJ2-7; D possibly corresponds to TRBD2 (7 bases). The read is 3 residues too short to cover the CDR3 end, so that end is filled in from the germline J gene. Trimming took off 4 bases at V and 6 bases at J, with 17 bases between the two ends. Germline V lookup: CDR1 SGHRS, CDR2 YFSETQ. This CDR3 spans 14 amino acids.

At least ten counts were recorded for this clone. The read is 3 residues too short to cover the CDR3 end, so that end is filled in from the germline J gene. This chain connects TRBV5-6 to TRBJ2-3, with TRBD1 as a possible D gene (5 bases). This CDR3 has 13 residues. The ends were cut back, 8 bases at V and 1 base at J, with 11 bases in the middle. The germline V gene encodes CDR1 SGHDT and CDR2 YYEEEE. The DNA read from the CDR3 is TGTGCCAGTTCAGGGCACCGCACAGATACG. Translated, it gives CASSGHRTDT. The entire CDR3 reads CASSGHRTDTQYF. Based on the CDR3 plus reference TRBV5-6 and TRBJ2-3, the full variable domain is DAGVTQSPTHLIKTRGQQVTLRCSPKSGHDTVSWYQQALGQGPQFIFQYYEEEERQRGNFPDRFSGHQFPNYSSELNVNALLLGDSALYLCASSGHRTDTQYFGPGTRLTVL.

This clone was recorded at least ten times. The CDR3 sequence is CSAQGLVHSNEQFF. The part of the CDR3 DNA that was read is TGCAGTGCTCAAGGACTAGTCCACTCCAATGAG. The chain uses TRBV20-1 and TRBJ2-1; 7 bases fit TRBD2. The read terminates 3 residues before the CDR3 end, so the remaining end is supplied by the germline J gene. Losses at the gene ends were 5 bases for V and 6 bases for J; bases not matched to a gene: 10. CDR3 size: 14 residues. Germline loops: CDR1 DFQATT, CDR2 SNEGSKA (reference sequence).

This clone was recorded many times. The sequenced fragment ends 3 residues before the CDR3 boundary, so the rest is inferred from the germline J gene. The chain has TRBV2 and TRBJ2-1; 9 bases fit TRBD2. Per germline, CDR1 SNHLY and CDR2 FYNNEI. This CDR3 comprises 16 residues. J lost 7 bases, V lost 3 bases, and 10 bases had no gene match. The CDR3 bases that were read are TGTGCCAGCAGTGACCCTAGCGGGATCCTTTTGAATGAG. This translates into CASSDPSGILLNE. The entire CDR3 is CASSDPSGILLNEQFF.

The table lists this clone with many counts. The CDR3 is cut off 3 residues early in the read; its end comes from the germline J gene. The J gene is TRBJ1-3, the V gene TRBV2, with D hard to call. V lost 5 bases to trimming and J lost 2 bases, with 13 bases between them. The CDR3 is 15 residues long. CDR1 and CDR2 (germline): SNHLY, FYNNEI. The CDR3 protein is CASSRADVAGNTIYF. The sequenced CDR3 bases are TGTGCCAGCAGTAGGGCCGACGTAGCTGGAAACACC. Based on the CDR3 plus reference TRBV2 and TRBJ1-3, the full variable domain is EPEVTQTPSHQVTQMGQEVILRCVPISNHLYFYWYRQILGQKVEFLVSFYNNEISEKSEIFDDQFSVERPDGSNFTLKIRSTKLEDSAMYFCASSRADVAGNTIYFGEGSWLTVV.

The sample holds many counts of this clone. The sequence runs out 3 residues before the end of the CDR3; the remainder is reconstructed from the germline J gene. The chain uses TRBV7-9 and TRBJ2-1; TRBD2 matches at 9 bases. Trimming at V came to 6 bases and at J to 0 bases, leaving 3 bases not matched to a gene. Germline assignment: CDR1 SEHNR and CDR2 FQNEAQ (reference sequence). The CDR3 sequence is 15 residues long. The CDR3: CASRFSGSSYNEQFF. CDR3 DNA, as far as it was read: TGTGCCAGCAGGTTTAGCGGGAGCTCCTACAATGAG. The full variable domain, completed using reference TRBV7-9 and TRBJ2-1, is DTGVSQNPRHKITKRGQNVTFRCDPISEHNRLYWYRQTLGQGPEFLTYFQNEAQLEKSRLLSDRFSAERPKGSFSTLEIQRTEQGDSAMYLCASRFSGSSYNEQFFGPGTRLTVL.

This clone was recorded at least ten times. The CDR3 is cut off 3 residues early in the read; its end comes from the germline J gene. This sequence joins TRBV2 and TRBJ2-2; 7 bases are a match to TRBD2. Per the germline V gene, CDR1 is SNHLY and CDR2 is FYNNEI. The V gene end was trimmed by 6 bases and the J gene end by 4 bases; junction bases not matched to a gene: 5. The length of the CDR3 is 14 residues. The DNA read from the CDR3 is TGTGCCAGCAGGAGGCTAGCGGCCACCGGGGAG. It translates to CASRRLAATGE. The CDR3 as a whole reads CASRRLAATGELFF.

There are many counts of this clone. Sequencing ends 3 residues short of the CDR3 end; the germline J gene provides the rest. The V gene is TRBV20-1, the J gene TRBJ1-2, with D possibly TRBD1 on 6 matching bases. This CDR3 contains 12 residues. V was trimmed by 3 bases and J by 7 bases, leaving 12 bases between them. Germline V lookup: CDR1 DFQATT, CDR2 SNEGSKA (reference sequence). The covered CDR3 bases are TGCAGTGCTAGTTCGAGGGGGGGTGGC. This gives the protein CSASSRGGG. Given in full, the CDR3 is CSASSRGGGYTF.

This clone came up many times. The read stops 3 residues short of the end of the CDR3; the missing end is completed from the germline J gene. The chain is built from TRBV19 and TRBJ1-6; 7 bases are shared with TRBD1. Trimming took 7 bases from V and 7 from J; bases not matched to a gene: 10. This CDR3 comprises 15 residues. The germline CDR1 and CDR2 sequences are LNHDA and SQIVND (reference sequence). The CDR3 loop reads CASTLTGIENSPLHF. The sequenced CDR3 bases are TGTGCCAGTACCCTGACAGGGATCGAGAATTCACCC.

The table lists this clone with many counts. The sequenced CDR3 bases are TGCGCCAGCGCCGCGTCTAGCGGGGGAGATACG. This encodes CASAASSGGDT. The CDR3 in its entirety is CASAASSGGDTQYF. The rearrangement uses TRBV10-1 and TRBJ2-3; TRBD2 aligns across 10 bases. The CDR3 end falls 3 residues outside the read, so it is completed with the germline J gene. CDR3 length: 14 residues. The ends lost 8 bases at V and 5 bases at J; junction bases unmatched: 7. CDR1 and CDR2 (germline): WNHNN, SYGVQD (reference sequence).

Many counts were recorded for this clone. The read ends 3 residues before the CDR3 terminus; that terminus is restored from the germline J gene. J is TRBJ1-5 and V is TRBV19; 7 nucleotides align to TRBD1. Germline V lookup: CDR1 LNHDA, CDR2 SQIVND (reference sequence). This CDR3 is built from 15 residues. J gave up 4 bases and V 8 bases, and 11 bases lay outside the gene matches. The part of the CDR3 DNA that was read is TGTGCCAGTGAACCCGGCACAGGGGTAAATCAGCCC. It translates to CASEPGTGVNQP. From start to end, the CDR3 is CASEPGTGVNQPQHF. Based on the CDR3 plus reference TRBV19 and TRBJ1-5, the full variable domain is DGGITQSPKYLFRKEGQNVTLSCEQNLNHDAMYWYRQDPGQGLRLIYYSQIVNDFQKGDIAEGYSVSREKKESFPLTVTSAQKNPTAFYLCASEPGTGVNQPQHFGDGTRLSIL.